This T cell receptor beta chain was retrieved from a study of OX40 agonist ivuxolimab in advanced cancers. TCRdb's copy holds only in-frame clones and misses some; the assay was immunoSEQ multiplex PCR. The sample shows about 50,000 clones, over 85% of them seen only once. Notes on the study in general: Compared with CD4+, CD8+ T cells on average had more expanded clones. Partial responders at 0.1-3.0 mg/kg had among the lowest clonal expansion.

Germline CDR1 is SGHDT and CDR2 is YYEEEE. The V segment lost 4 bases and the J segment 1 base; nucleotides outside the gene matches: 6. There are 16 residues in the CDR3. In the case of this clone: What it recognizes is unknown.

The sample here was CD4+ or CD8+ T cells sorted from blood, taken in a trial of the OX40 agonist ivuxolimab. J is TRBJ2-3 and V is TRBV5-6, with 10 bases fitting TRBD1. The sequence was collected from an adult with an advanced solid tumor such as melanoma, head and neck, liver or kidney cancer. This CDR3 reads CASSPAGQGGTDTQYF. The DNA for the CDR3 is TGTGCCAGCAGCCCTGCCGGACAGGGGGGCACAGATACGCAGTATTTT.